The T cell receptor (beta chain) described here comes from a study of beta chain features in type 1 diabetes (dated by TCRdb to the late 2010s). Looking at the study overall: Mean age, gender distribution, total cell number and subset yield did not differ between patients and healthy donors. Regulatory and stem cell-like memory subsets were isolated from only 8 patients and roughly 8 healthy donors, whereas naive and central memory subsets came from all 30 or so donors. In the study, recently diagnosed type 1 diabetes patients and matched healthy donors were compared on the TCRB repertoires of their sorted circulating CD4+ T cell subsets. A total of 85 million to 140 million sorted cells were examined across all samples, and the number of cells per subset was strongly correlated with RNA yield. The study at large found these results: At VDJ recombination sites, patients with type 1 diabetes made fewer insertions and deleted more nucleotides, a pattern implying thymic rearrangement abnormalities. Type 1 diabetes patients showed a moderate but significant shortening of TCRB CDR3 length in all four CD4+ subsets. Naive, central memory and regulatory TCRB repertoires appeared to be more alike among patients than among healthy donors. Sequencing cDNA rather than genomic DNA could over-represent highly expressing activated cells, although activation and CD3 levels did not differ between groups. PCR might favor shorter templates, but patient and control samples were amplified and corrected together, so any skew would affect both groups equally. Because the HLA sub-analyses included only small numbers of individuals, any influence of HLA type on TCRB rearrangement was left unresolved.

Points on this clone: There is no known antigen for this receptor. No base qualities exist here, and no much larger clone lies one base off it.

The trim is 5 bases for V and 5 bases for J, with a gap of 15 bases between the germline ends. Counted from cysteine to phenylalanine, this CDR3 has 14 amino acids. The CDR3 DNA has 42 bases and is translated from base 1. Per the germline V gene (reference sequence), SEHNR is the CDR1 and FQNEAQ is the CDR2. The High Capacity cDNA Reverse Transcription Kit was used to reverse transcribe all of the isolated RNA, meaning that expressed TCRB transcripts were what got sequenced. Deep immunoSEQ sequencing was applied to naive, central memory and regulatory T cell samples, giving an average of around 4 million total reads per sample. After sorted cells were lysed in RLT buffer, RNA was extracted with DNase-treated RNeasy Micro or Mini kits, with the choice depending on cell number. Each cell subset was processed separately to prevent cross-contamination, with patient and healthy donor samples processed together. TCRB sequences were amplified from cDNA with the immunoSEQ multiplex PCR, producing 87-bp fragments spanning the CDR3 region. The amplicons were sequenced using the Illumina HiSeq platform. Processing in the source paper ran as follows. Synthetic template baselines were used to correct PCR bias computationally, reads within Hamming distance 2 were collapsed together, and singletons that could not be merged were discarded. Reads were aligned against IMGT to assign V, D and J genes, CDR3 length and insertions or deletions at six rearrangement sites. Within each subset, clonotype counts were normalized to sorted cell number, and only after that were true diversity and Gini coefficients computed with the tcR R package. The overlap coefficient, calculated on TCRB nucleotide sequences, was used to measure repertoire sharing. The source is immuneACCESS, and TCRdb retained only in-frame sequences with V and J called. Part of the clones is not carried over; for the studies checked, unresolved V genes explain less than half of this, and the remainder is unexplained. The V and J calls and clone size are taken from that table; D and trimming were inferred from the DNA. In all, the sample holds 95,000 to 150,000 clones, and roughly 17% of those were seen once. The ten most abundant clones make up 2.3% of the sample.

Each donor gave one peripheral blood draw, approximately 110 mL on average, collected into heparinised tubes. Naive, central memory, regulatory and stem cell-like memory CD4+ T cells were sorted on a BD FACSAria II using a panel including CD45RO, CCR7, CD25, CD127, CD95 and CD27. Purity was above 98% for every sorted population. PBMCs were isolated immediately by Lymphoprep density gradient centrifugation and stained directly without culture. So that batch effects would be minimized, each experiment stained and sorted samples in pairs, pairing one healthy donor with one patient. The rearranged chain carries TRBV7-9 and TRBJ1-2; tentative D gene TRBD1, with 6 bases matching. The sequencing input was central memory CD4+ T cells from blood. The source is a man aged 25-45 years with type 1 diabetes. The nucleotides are TGTGCCAGCAGCCCTCGGGGAGGGACATATGGCTACACCTTC. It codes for CASSPRGGTYGYTF.